The source of this T cell receptor beta chain is a study of regulatory T cells in long-lasting Graves disease. Findings and limits, study-wide: Persistent disease exhibited a predilection for TRBV28, TRBJ1-2 and TRBJ2-5.

Germline-derived CDR1 and CDR2 are MNHNS and SASEGT. The V gene lost 7 bases and the J gene lost 3 bases, with 22 bases spanning the gap. CDR3 size: 16 residues. Libraries of TCR beta came from iRepertoire HTBI primers plus Arm-PCR of CDR3 regions. TCRdb analysed the multiplex PCR reads with MiXCR anew, one entry per CDR3 protein. The sample shows roughly 500,000 distinct CDR3 sequences, less than 25% of them seen only once. This clonotype is a singleton in its sample. Its antigen remains unidentified. This may stem from a read error, because a much larger clone lies one nucleotide away. Time point described: persistent/refractory GD, antithyroid drugs over 5 years with positive TRAb. Following extraction of RNA from PBMCs, that RNA was used to make the TCR library.

The origin of this receptor is a female donor with Graves disease. The material was peripheral blood mononuclear cells (PBMCs), obtained when the disease was refractory, from a patient treated with antithyroid drugs. The V call is TRBV6-1, the J call TRBJ2-7; tentatively, D is TRBD2 (7 bases). The DNA for the CDR3 is TGTGCCAGCAACCAGTGGGGGGGCGCCTTCTTCTACGAGCAGTACTTC. Amino acids: CASNQWGGAFFYEQYF.